This is a list of T cell receptor beta chains from one sample in a study of human thymus T cells. Sequencing used immunoSEQ multiplex PCR; TCRdb keeps in-frame clones, though not all of them. The table lists approximately 71,000 clones, 95% of them singletons. Sequenced material: thymus tissue. The receptors derive from a girl in the first two years of life with a congenital heart defect but otherwise immunologically healthy. Both conserved end residues are part of each CDR3. The D gene is left open where the match is weak. The size of a clone is reported for some rows only, either as once, few or many, or as a class for expanded clones.

>TRBD1|TRBJ2-1|.|TRBV19
CASRAWTGENEQFF
TGTGCCAGTAGAGCTTGGACAGGGGAAAATGAGCAGTTCTTC
>.|TRBJ1-1|.|TRBV7-3
CASSLRADPNTEAFF
TGTGCCAGCAGCTTACGGGCAGACCCGAACACTGAAGCTTTCTTT
>.|TRBJ2-6|.|TRBV7-3
CASSLTGGPSSGANVLTF
TGTGCCAGCAGCTTAACAGGGGGTCCCAGCTCTGGGGCCAACGTCCTGACTTTC
>.|TRBJ2-1|.|TRBV27
CASSLIKGFGWVNEQFF
TGTGCCAGCAGTTTAATCAAGGGTTTTGGTTGGGTCAATGAGCAGTTCTTC
>.|TRBJ2-7|.|TRBV7-9
CASSLVTGAYEQYF
TGTGCCAGCAGCTTAGTCACGGGGGCGTACGAGCAGTACTTC
>.|TRBJ2-7|.|TRBV11-2
CASSYRLDYEQYF
TGTGCCAGCAGCTACAGGCTGGATTACGAGCAGTACTTC
>.|TRBJ1-1|.|TRBV5-1
CASSLGMDGPPEAFF
TGCGCCAGCAGCCTGGGCATGGACGGCCCCCCTGAAGCTTTCTTT
>.|TRBJ2-7|.|TRBV28
CASSSGVNDEQYF
TGTGCCAGCAGTTCCGGAGTAAACGACGAGCAGTACTTC
>TRBD2|TRBJ2-1|.|TRBV19
CASSRGASGRGNEQFF
TGTGCCAGTAGTAGGGGGGCTAGCGGGAGAGGAAATGAGCAGTTCTTC
>.|TRBJ2-7|.|TRBV15
CATSRDWREFGYEQYF
TGTGCCACCAGCAGAGATTGGAGGGAGTTTGGCTACGAGCAGTACTTC
>.|TRBJ2-3|.|TRBV5-1
CASSLDMSGPYNTDTQYF
TGCGCCAGCAGCTTGGACATGTCGGGACCCTACAACACAGATACGCAGTATTTT
>.|TRBJ1-2|.|TRBV7-9
CASSLSTENYGYTF
TGTGCCAGCAGCTTGTCGACAGAGAACTATGGCTACACCTTC
>TRBD1|TRBJ2-7|.|TRBV19
CAGVLGTGGCSSYEQYF
TGTGCCGGTGTACTCGGGACAGGGGGCTGCAGCTCCTACGAGCAGTACTTC
>TRBD1|TRBJ2-7|.|TRBV7-9
CASSLGTGRLEQYF
TGTGCCAGCAGCCTAGGGACAGGAAGGCTCGAGCAGTACTTC
>TRBD2|TRBJ2-1|once|TRBV7-9
CASSLIRKRERRNEQFF
TGTGCCAGCAGCTTAATCCGAAAGCGGGAGAGGAGGAATGAGCAGTTCTTC
>TRBD2|TRBJ2-1|.|TRBV4-2
CASSQGGPSGSKQFF
TGTGCCAGCAGCCAAGGGGGTCCTAGCGGTTCGAAGCAGTTCTTC
>.|TRBJ2-2|.|TRBV9
CASSVIDTQGAGELFF
TGTGCCAGCAGCGTAATCGACACCCAAGGGGCCGGGGAGCTGTTTTTT
>TRBD1|TRBJ1-2|.|TRBV7-8
CASSKGTGAHPHGYTF
TGTGCCAGCAGCAAGGGGACAGGGGCCCATCCTCACGGCTACACCTTC
>TRBD1|TRBJ1-1|.|TRBV12-5
CASGPLIRGLGFTEAFF
TGTGCTAGTGGTCCACTGATCAGGGGGCTGGGTTTCACTGAAGCTTTCTTT
>.|TRBJ2-2|once|TRBV18
CASSPEGTGTGELFF
TGTGCCAGCTCACCGGAAGGGACCGGCACCGGGGAGCTGTTTTTT
>.|TRBJ2-7|once|TRBV6-5
CASSPSDGPYEQYF
TGTGCCAGCAGTCCTTCGGACGGCCCCTACGAGCAGTACTTC
>TRBD1|TRBJ1-6|once|TRBV19
CASSLDRGGSPLHF
TGTGCCAGTAGTTTGGACAGGGGGGGGTCTCCCCTCCACTTT
>.|TRBJ2-7|.|TRBV9
CASSPRLSDEQYF
TGTGCCAGCAGCCCCCGGCTTTCGGACGAGCAGTACTTC
>TRBD1|TRBJ1-5|few|TRBV27
CASSKGPRQGEVNQPQHF
TGTGCCAGCAGTAAGGGGCCTAGACAGGGGGAGGTCAATCAGCCCCAGCATTTT
>.|TRBJ2-4|.|TRBV7-8
CASSRIGGWGGLKNIQYF
TGTGCCAGCAGCAGGATAGGGGGATGGGGAGGGTTGAAAAACATTCAGTACTTC
>.|TRBJ1-4|.|TRBV29-1
CSVVEGQESTNEKLFF
TGCAGCGTTGTAGAAGGGCAGGAGTCAACTAATGAAAAACTGTTTTTT
>TRBD1|TRBJ1-1|.|TRBV30
CAWSLRRRGRRTEAFF
TGTGCCTGGAGTCTACGTCGCAGGGGGCGGAGGACTGAAGCTTTCTTT
>TRBD1|TRBJ1-3|.|TRBV28
CASSSIRGRRNTIYF
TGTGCCAGCAGTTCCATCAGGGGGCGGAGAAACACCATATATTTT
>TRBD2|TRBJ2-5|.|TRBV4-3
CASSQGKGTSGKVSETQYF
TGCGCCAGCAGCCAAGGAAAGGGGACTAGCGGGAAGGTCTCTGAGACCCAGTACTTC
>.|TRBJ1-5|.|TRBV28
CASSEGSEPQHF
TGTGCCAGCAGTGAGGGAAGCGAGCCCCAGCATTTT
>TRBD2|TRBJ2-5|once|TRBV4-2
CASSQPPRSFWTSGKGETQYF
TGTGCCAGCAGCCAACCTCCTCGATCCTTTTGGACTAGCGGGAAGGGAGAGACCCAGTACTTC
>.|TRBJ2-1|.|TRBV28
CASSFRGPDHEQFF
TGTGCCAGCAGTTTTAGGGGCCCCGATCATGAGCAGTTCTTC
>.|TRBJ1-2|once|TRBV4-2
CASSQEGPTPNYGYTF
TGTGCCAGCAGCCAAGAGGGACCCACGCCTAACTATGGCTACACCTTC
>TRBD1|TRBJ1-6|.|TRBV5-1
CASSPRTGDNSPLHF
TGCGCCAGCAGCCCCCGGACAGGAGATAATTCACCCCTCCACTTT
>.|TRBJ2-7|.|TRBV15
CATSRASSYEQYF
TGTGCCACCAGCAGAGCCTCTTCCTACGAGCAGTACTTC
>.|TRBJ2-5|.|TRBV28
CALRGPENETQYF
TGTGCACTTCGGGGGCCAGAGAATGAGACCCAGTACTTC
>TRBD2|TRBJ2-1|once|TRBV2
CASSDGLAGDGEQFF
TGTGCCAGCAGTGATGGACTAGCGGGAGACGGTGAGCAGTTCTTC
>.|TRBJ1-1|.|TRBV12-5
CASEEDRLNTEAFF
TGTGCTAGTGAGGAAGACAGGCTGAACACTGAAGCTTTCTTT
>.|TRBJ2-1|.|TRBV11-2
CASSLSSPSYNEQFF
TGTGCCAGCAGCTTAAGCAGTCCCTCCTACAATGAGCAGTTCTTC
>.|TRBJ1-1|.|TRBV28
CATHPGRGATEAFF
TGTGCCACCCACCCGGGGAGAGGGGCCACTGAAGCTTTCTTT
>.|TRBJ2-1|.|TRBV21-1
CASSNSSGGEQFF
TGTGCCAGCAGCAATTCTAGCGGAGGCGAGCAGTTCTTC
>TRBD1|TRBJ1-4|once|TRBV6-1
CASSAPTGTNEKLFF
TGTGCCAGCAGTGCTCCGACAGGGACTAATGAAAAACTGTTTTTT
>TRBD1|TRBJ1-1|.|TRBV11-2
CASSPGQGARAFF
TGTGCCAGCAGCCCTGGACAGGGGGCAAGAGCTTTCTTT
>TRBD1|TRBJ2-2|.|TRBV14
CASSQEGTGRPGSTGELFF
TGTGCCAGCAGCCAAGAAGGGACAGGCCGGCCGGGGAGCACCGGGGAGCTGTTTTTT
>.|TRBJ1-4|.|TRBV7-9
CASSEQPQEEKLFF
TGTGCCAGCAGCGAGCAACCGCAAGAGGAAAAACTGTTTTTT
>.|TRBJ2-3|.|TRBV11-2
CASSPLVGTDTQYF
TGTGCCAGCAGCCCCTTAGTGGGCACAGATACGCAGTATTTT
>.|TRBJ1-5|.|TRBV30
CAWSVPGRGDQPQHF
TGTGCCTGGAGTGTACCGGGGCGGGGGGATCAGCCCCAGCATTTT
>TRBD1|TRBJ2-1|.|TRBV27
CASSFGTGGGNEQFF
TGTGCCAGCAGTTTCGGGACAGGGGGAGGCAATGAGCAGTTCTTC
>TRBD2|TRBJ2-7|.|TRBV27
CASSSPTSGRSYEQYF
TGTGCCAGCAGTTCTCCGACTAGCGGGAGGTCTTACGAGCAGTACTTC
>.|TRBJ2-6|.|TRBV19
CASSIQAESSGANVLTF
TGTGCCAGTAGTATACAGGCAGAATCCTCTGGGGCCAACGTCCTGACTTTC
>TRBD1|TRBJ2-6|.|TRBV5-4
CASSLNVYGTGDPGANVLTF
TGTGCCAGCAGCTTGAATGTATACGGGACAGGGGACCCTGGGGCCAACGTCCTGACTTTC
>.|TRBJ2-3|.|TRBV4-1
CASSQVHPCWKPSTDTQYF
TGCGCCAGCAGCCAAGTTCACCCCTGCTGGAAACCTAGCACAGATACGCAGTATTTT
>.|TRBJ1-1|.|TRBV5-4
CASSFSQHMNTEAFF
TGTGCCAGCAGCTTCTCACAGCATATGAACACTGAAGCTTTCTTT
>TRBD2|TRBJ2-5|.|TRBV6-4
CASSDRGKGGRAGETQYF
TGTGCCAGCAGTGACCGGGGAAAAGGCGGGAGGGCCGGAGAGACCCAGTACTTC